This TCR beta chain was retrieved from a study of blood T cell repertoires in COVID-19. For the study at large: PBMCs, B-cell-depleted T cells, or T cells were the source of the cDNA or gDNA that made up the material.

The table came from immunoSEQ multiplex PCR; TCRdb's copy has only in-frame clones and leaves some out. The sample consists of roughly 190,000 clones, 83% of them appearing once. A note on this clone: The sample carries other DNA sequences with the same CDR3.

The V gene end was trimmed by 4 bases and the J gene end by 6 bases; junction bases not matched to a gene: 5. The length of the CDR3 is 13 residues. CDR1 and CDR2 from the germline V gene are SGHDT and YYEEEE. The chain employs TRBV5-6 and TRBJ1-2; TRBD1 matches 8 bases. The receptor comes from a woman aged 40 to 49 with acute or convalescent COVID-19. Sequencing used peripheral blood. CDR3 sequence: CASSKTGEHGYTF. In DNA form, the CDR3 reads TGTGCCAGCAGCAAGACAGGGGAACATGGCTACACCTTC.